This T cell receptor beta chain was recorded in a study of regulatory T cells in long-lasting Graves disease. Described time point: newly diagnosed GD, antithyroid drugs for less than 3 months. PBMC-extracted RNA yielded the TCR library. Trimming cost V 5 bases and J 7 bases, with 17 bases left between them. CDR3 length: 15 residues. Germline assignment: CDR1 SGHVS and CDR2 FQNEAQ. Relying on iRepertoire HTBI primers and Arm-PCR of CDR3 regions, the team built TCR beta libraries. Original processing notes: 60 to 65 TRBV and about 14 TRBJ segments were identified across samples. MiXCR, run by TCRdb on the multiplex PCR reads, gives a single entry per CDR3 protein. The V and J calls and clone size come from TCRdb's table, not from the authors' own analysis. Among around 250,000 distinct CDR3 sequences listed, 15% to 20% were seen once. This clonotype was seen repeatedly, ten times or more. This sample was also put to use in a study of T cells in Graves' hyperthyroidism and ophthalmopathy. That investigation notes: Most thyroid clonotypes with frequency above 0.001 were detected in blood.

The starting material was peripheral blood mononuclear cells (PBMCs), obtained at new diagnosis, from a patient treated with antithyroid drugs. The sequence came from a woman in her twenties or thirties with Graves disease. This sequence joins TRBV7-8 and TRBJ2-2, with D perhaps TRBD1 (7 bases). The CDR3 loop is CASSPRDSGSGELFF. The DNA of the CDR3 is TGTGCCAGCAGCCCGCGGGACAGTGGGAGCGGGGAGCTGTTTTTT.